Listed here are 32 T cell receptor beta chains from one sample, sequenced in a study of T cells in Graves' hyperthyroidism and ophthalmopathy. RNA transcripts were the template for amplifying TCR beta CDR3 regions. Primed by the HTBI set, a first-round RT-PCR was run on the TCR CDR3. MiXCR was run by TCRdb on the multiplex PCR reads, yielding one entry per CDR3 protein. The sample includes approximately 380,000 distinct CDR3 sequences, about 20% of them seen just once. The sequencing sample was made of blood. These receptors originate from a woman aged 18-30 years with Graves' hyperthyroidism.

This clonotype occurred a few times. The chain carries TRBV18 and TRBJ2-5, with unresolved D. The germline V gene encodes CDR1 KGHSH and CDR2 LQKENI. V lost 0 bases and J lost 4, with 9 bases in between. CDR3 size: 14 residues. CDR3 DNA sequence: TGTGCCAGCTCACCACCGGCAAGGGTAGAGACCCAGTACTTC. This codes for CASSPPARVETQYF.

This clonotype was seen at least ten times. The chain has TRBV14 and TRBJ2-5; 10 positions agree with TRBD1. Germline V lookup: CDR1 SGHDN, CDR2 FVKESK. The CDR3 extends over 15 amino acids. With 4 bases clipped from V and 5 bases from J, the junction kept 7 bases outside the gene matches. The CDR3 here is CASSLQTGGMETQYF. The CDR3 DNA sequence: TGTGCCAGCAGCCTCCAGACAGGGGGCATGGAGACCCAGTACTTC.

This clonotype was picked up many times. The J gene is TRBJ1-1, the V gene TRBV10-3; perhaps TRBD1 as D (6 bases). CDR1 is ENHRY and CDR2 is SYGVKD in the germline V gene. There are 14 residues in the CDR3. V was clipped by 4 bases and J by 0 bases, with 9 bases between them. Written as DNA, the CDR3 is TGTGCCATCAGTGGGACAGTCATGAACACTGAAGCTTTCTTT. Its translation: CAISGTVMNTEAFF.

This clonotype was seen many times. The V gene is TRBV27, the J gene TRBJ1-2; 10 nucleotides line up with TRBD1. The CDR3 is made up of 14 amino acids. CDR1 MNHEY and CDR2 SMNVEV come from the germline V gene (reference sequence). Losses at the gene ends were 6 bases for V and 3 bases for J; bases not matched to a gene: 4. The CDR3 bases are TGTGCCAGCAGCCGGGGACAGGGGTACTATGGCTACACCTTC. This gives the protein CASSRGQGYYGYTF.

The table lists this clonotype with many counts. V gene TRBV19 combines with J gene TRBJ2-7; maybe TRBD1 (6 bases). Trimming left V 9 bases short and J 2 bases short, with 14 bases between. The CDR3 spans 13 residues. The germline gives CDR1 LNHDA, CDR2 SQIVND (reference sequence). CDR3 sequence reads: CASRRGGTYEQYF. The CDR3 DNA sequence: TGTGCCAGCCGCAGAGGGGGAACCTACGAGCAGTACTTC.

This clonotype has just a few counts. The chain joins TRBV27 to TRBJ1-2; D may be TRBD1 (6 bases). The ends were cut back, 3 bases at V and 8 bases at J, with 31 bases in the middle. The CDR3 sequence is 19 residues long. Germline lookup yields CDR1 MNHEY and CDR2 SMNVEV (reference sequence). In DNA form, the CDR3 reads TGTGCCAGCAGTTTTTTGGGGGTACCGGGGGGCCCCTTTAGTGGGGGCTACACCTTC. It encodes CASSFLGVPGGPFSGGYTF.

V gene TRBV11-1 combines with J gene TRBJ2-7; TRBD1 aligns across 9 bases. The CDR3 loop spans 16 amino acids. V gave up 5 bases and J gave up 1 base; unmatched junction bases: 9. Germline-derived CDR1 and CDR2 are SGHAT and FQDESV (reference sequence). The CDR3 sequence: CASSTATGQGSYEQYF. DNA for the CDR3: TGTGCCAGCAGCACGGCGACCGGACAGGGGTCCTACGAGCAGTACTTC.

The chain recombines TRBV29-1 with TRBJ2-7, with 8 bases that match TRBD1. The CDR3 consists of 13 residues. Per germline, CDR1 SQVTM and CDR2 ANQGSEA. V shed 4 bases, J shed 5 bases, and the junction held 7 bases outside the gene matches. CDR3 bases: TGCAGCGTTGCCGGGACAGGTAACGACGAGCAGTACTTC. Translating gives CSVAGTGNDEQYF.

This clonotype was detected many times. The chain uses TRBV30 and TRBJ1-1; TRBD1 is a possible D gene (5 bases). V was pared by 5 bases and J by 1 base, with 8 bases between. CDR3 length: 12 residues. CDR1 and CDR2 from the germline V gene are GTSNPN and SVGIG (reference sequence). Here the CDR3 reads CAWRQRNTEAFF. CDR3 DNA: TGTGCCTGGCGACAGCGGAACACTGAAGCTTTCTTT.

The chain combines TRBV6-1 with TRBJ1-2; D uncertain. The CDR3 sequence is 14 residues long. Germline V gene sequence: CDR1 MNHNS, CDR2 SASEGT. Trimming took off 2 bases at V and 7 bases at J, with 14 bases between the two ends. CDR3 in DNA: TGTGCCAGCAGTGAAATTCCACAGTCCGGTGGCTACACCTTC. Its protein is CASSEIPQSGGYTF.

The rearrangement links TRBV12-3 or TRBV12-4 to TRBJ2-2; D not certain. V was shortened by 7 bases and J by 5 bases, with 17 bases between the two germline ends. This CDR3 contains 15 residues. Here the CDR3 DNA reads TGTGCCAGCACCCGCGGTTTCGTCGGGACCGGGGAGCTGTTTTTT. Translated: CASTRGFVGTGELFF.

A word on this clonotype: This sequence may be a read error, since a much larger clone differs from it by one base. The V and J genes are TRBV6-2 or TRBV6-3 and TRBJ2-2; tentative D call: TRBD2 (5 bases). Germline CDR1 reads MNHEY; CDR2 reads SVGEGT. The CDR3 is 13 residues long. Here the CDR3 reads CAGSQPAPGELCF. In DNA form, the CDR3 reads TGTGCCGGCAGCCAACCGGCCCCCGGGGAGCTGTGTTTT.

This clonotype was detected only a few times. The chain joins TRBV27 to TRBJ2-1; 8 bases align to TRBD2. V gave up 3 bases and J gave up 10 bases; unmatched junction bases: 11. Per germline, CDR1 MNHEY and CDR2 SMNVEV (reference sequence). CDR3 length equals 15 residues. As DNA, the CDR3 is TGTGCCAGCAGTTTGGAATGGGGACTAGGGGTCGAGCAGTTCTTC. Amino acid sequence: CASSLEWGLGVEQFF.

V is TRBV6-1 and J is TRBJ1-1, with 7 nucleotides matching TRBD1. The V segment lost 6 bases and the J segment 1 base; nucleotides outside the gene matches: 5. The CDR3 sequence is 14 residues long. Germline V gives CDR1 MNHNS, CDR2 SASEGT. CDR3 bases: TGTGCCAGCAGGACAGGGTCGACGAACACTGAAGCTTTCTTT. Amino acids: CASRTGSTNTEAFF.

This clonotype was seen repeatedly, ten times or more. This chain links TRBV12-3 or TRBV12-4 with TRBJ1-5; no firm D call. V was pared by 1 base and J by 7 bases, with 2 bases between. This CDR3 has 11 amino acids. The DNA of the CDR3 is TGTGCCAGCAGTTTAGACCAGCCCCAGCATTTT. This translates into CASSLDQPQHF.

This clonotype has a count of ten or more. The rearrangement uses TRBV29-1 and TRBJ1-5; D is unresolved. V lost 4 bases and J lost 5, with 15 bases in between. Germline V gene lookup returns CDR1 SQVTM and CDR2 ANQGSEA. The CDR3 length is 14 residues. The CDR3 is CSVADRSGDQPQHF. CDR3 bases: TGCAGCGTTGCAGATAGGAGCGGCGATCAGCCCCAGCATTTT. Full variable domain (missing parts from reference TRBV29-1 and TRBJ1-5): SAVISQKPSRDICQRGTSLTIQCQVDSQVTMMFWYRQQPGQSLTLIATANQGSEATYESGFVIDKFPISRPNLTFSTLTVSNMSPEDSSIYLCSVADRSGDQPQHFGDGTRLSIL.

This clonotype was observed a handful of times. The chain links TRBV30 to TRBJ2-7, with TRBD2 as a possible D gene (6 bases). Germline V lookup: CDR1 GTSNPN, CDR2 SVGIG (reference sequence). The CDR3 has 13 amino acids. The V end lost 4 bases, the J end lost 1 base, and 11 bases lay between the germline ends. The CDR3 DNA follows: TGTGCCTGGATGTCGGGAGAGTCCTACGAGCAGTACTTC. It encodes CAWMSGESYEQYF.

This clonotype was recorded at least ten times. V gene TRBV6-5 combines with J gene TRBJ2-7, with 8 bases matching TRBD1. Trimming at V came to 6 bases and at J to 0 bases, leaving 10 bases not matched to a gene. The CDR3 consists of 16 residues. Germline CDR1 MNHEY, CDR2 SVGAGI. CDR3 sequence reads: CASRPLLDRASYEQYF. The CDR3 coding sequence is TGTGCCAGCAGGCCACTGCTGGACAGGGCCTCCTACGAGCAGTACTTC.

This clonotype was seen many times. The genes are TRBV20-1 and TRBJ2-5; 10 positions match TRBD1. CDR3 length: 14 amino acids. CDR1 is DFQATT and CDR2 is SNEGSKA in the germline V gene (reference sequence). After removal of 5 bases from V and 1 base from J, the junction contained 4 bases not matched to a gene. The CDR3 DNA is TGCAGTGCTTGGGACAGGGGCCCCCAAGAGACCCAGTACTTC. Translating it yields CSAWDRGPQETQYF.

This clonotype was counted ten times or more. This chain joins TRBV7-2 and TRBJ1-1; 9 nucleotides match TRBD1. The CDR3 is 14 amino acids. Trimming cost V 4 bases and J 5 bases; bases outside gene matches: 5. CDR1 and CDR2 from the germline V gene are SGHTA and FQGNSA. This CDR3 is CASSSYRGHTEAFF. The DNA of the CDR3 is TGTGCCAGCAGCTCGTACAGGGGGCATACTGAAGCTTTCTTT. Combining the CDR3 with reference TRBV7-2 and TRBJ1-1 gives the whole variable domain GAGVSQSPSNKVTEKGKDVELRCDPISGHTALYWYRQSLGQGLEFLIYFQGNSAPDKSGLPSDRFSAERTGGSVSTLTIQRTQQEDSAVYLCASSSYRGHTEAFFGQGTRLTVV.

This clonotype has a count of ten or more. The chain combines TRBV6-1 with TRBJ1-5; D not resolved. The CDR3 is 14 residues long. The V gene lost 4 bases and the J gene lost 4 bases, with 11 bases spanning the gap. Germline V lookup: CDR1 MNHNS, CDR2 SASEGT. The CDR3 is CASSAFYENQPQHF. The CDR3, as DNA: TGTGCCAGCAGTGCCTTTTACGAAAATCAGCCCCAGCATTTT.

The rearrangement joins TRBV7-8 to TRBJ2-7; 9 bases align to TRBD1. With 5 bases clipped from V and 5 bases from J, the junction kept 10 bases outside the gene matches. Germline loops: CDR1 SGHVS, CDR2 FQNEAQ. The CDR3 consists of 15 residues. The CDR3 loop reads CASSLPRTGVNEQYF. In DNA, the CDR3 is TGTGCCAGCAGCCTCCCCCGGACAGGGGTTAACGAGCAGTACTTC.

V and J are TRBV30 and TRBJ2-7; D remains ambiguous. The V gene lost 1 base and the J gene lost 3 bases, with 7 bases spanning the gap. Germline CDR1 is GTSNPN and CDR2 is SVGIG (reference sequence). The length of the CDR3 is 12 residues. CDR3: CAWSADFYEQYF. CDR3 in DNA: TGTGCCTGGAGTGCGGATTTCTACGAGCAGTACTTC.

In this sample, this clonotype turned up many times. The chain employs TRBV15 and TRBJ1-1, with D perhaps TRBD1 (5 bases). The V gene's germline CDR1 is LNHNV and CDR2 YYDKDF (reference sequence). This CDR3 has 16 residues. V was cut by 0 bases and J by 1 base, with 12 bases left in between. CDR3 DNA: TGTGCCACCAGCAGAGATCTCCCCAGGGAGAACACTGAAGCTTTCTTT. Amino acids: CATSRDLPRENTEAFF.

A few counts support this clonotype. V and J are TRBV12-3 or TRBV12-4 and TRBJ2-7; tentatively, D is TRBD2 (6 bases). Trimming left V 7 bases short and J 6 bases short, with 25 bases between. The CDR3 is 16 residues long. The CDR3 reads CASKALGGREAAEQYF. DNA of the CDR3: TGTGCCAGCAAGGCCCTCGGGGGACGAGAAGCGGCCGAGCAGTACTTC.

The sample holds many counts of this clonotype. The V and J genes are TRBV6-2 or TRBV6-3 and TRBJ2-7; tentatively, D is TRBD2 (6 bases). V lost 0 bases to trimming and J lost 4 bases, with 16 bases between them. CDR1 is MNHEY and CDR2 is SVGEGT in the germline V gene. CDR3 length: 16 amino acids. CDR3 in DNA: TGTGCCAGCAGTTACTCGAAGGACTACGCGTCATACGAGCAGTACTTC. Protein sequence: CASSYSKDYASYEQYF.

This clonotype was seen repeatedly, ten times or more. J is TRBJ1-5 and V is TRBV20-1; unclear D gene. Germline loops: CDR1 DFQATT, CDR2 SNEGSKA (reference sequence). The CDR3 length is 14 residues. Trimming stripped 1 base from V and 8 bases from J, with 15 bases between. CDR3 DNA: TGCAGTGCTAGAGTTTCAGGTGTTTTCGAGCCCCAGCATTTT. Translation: CSARVSGVFEPQHF.

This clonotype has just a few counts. The CDR3 sequence is CASSQVGTSWSTGELFF. The CDR3 region has the DNA TGCGCCAGCAGCCAAGTGGGAACTAGCTGGAGCACCGGGGAGCTGTTTTTT. The gene calls are TRBV4-1 and TRBJ2-2, with D possibly TRBD2 on 6 matching bases. CDR1 and CDR2 from the germline V gene are MGHRA and YSYEKL. Trimming left V 1 base short and J 4 bases short, with 16 bases between. The CDR3 length is 17 residues.

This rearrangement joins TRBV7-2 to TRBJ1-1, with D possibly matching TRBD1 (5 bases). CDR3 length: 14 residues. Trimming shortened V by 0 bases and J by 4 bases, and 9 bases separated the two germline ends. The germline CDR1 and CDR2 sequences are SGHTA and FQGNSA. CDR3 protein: CASSLARGGTEAFF. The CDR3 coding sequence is TGTGCCAGCAGCTTAGCGCGGGGGGGCACTGAAGCTTTCTTT.

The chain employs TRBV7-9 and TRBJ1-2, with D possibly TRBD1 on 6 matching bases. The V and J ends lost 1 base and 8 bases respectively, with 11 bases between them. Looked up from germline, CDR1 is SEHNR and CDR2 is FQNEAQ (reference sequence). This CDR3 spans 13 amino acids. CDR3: CASSLDSGEGYTF. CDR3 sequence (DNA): TGTGCCAGCAGCTTAGACTCAGGGGAAGGCTACACCTTC. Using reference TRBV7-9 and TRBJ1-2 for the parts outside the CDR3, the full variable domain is DTGVSQNPRHKITKRGQNVTFRCDPISEHNRLYWYRQTLGQGPEFLTYFQNEAQLEKSRLLSDRFSAERPKGSFSTLEIQRTEQGDSAMYLCASSLDSGEGYTFGSGTRLTVV.

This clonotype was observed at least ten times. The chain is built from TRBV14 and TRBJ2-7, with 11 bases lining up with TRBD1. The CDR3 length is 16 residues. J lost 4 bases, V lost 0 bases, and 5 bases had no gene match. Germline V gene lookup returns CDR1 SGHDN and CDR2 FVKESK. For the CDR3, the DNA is TGTGCCAGCAGCCAAGAATTCGGGACAGGGGGGTACGAGCAGTACTTC. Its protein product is CASSQEFGTGGYEQYF.

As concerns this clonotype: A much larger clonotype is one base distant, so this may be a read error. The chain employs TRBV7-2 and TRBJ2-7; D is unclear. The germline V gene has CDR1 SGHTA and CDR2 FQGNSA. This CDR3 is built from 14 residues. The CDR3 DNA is TGTGCCAGCAGCGTCGGTGGCTTCTCCTACGAGCACTACTTC. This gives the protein CASSVGGFSYEHYF.